The 25 T cell receptor beta chains below come from one sample, sequenced in a study of control samples from healthy donors and cancer patients. The protocol was immunoSEQ multiplex PCR, while the TCRdb copy is restricted to in-frame clones and leaves out a portion. The data show 40,000 to 55,000 clones, approximately 70% seen once. Sequences were obtained from formalin-fixed, paraffin-embedded tissue. These receptors were obtained from a male donor with melanoma.

V gene TRBV10-3 combines with J gene TRBJ1-3; the match to TRBD1 covers 7 bases. The CDR3 has 15 amino acids. Germline lookup yields CDR1 ENHRY and CDR2 SYGVKD. The V gene end was trimmed by 3 bases and the J gene end by 0 bases; junction bases not matched to a gene: 2. The CDR3 is CAISDRQGSGNTIYF. DNA for the CDR3: TGTGCCATCAGTGATCGACAGGGCTCTGGAAACACCATATATTTT.

The gene calls are TRBV2 and TRBJ2-1, with 10 bases identical to TRBD2. Per germline, CDR1 SNHLY and CDR2 FYNNEI. CDR3 length: 15 amino acids. The trim removed 8 bases at V and 6 bases at J, leaving 10 bases unmatched. The CDR3 sequence: CASHPLAGVLNEQFF. CDR3 nucleotide sequence: TGTGCCAGCCACCCCCTAGCGGGAGTACTCAATGAGCAGTTCTTC.

This chain connects TRBV29-1 to TRBJ2-7; D remains unclear. Germline V gene data show CDR1 as SQVTM and CDR2 as ANQGSEA. V lost 5 bases, J lost 5 bases, and 25 bases lay in between. This CDR3 is 16 amino acids long. The CDR3 DNA reads as TGCAGCGTTAAAGGCTTTCCGAACAGAGTAGGCGACGAGCAGTACTTC. It encodes CSVKGFPNRVGDEQYF.

This chain uses TRBV9 with TRBJ2-5; no reliable D call. V was shortened by 0 bases and J by 5 bases, with 14 bases between the two germline ends. Germline CDR1 and CDR2: SGDLS and YYNGEE. The CDR3 spans 15 residues. CDR3: CASSVASGMGETQYF. The CDR3 DNA sequence: TGTGCCAGCAGCGTAGCTAGTGGGATGGGGGAGACCCAGTACTTC.

The V and J genes are TRBV5-1 and TRBJ2-3; 7 bases match TRBD2. The CDR3 length is 16 residues. The J segment lost 1 base and the V segment lost 3 bases, leaving 8 bases of the junction unmatched. Germline values: CDR1 SGHRS, CDR2 YFSETQ. This CDR3 reads CASSSGRASGTDTQYF. The CDR3 nucleotides are TGCGCCAGCAGCTCGGGGAGGGCTAGCGGCACAGATACGCAGTATTTT.

V is TRBV18 and J is TRBJ2-6; D is unclear. The V gene lost 3 bases and the J gene lost 4 bases, with 10 bases spanning the gap. This CDR3 is 15 amino acids long. From germline, CDR1 is KGHSH and CDR2 LQKENI. The CDR3 is CASSPELPGANVLTF. DNA for the CDR3: TGTGCCAGCTCACCTGAGCTCCCCGGGGCCAACGTCCTGACTTTC.

This chain joins TRBV7-9 and TRBJ1-5; D is perhaps TRBD1 (6 bases). The V gene lost 5 bases and the J gene lost 7 bases, with 12 bases spanning the gap. Germline CDR1 and CDR2: SEHNR and FQNEAQ (reference sequence). This CDR3 has 13 amino acids. CDR3 nucleotide sequence: TGTGCCAGCAGCACCGGAGGGGGACAGCCCCAGCATTTT. Protein: CASSTGGGQPQHF.

In this sample, this clone turned up a few times. CDR3 bases: TGTGCCAGCAGCGAGGGACTAGAGACGTATTTT. Its protein product is CASSEGLETYF. The rearrangement joins TRBV7-9 to TRBJ2-3; TRBD2 agrees at 8 bases. CDR3 size: 11 residues. Trimming cost V 5 bases and J 14 bases; bases outside gene matches: 6. Germline V lookup: CDR1 SEHNR, CDR2 FQNEAQ (reference sequence).

V gene TRBV18 combines with J gene TRBJ2-1, with D perhaps matching TRBD1 (5 bases). V lost 3 bases to trimming and J lost 3 bases, with 15 bases between them. Germline CDR1 is KGHSH and CDR2 is LQKENI. This CDR3 comprises 16 residues. CDR3 loop: CASSPTQDGIYNEQFF. CDR3 coding DNA: TGTGCCAGCTCACCGACACAGGACGGCATCTACAATGAGCAGTTCTTC. Using reference TRBV18 and TRBJ2-1 for the parts outside the CDR3, the full variable domain is NAGVMQNPRHLVRRRGQEARLRCSPMKGHSHVYWYRQLPEEGLKFMVYLQKENIIDESGMPKERFSAEFPKEGPSILRIQQVVRGDSAAYFCASSPTQDGIYNEQFFGPGTRLTVL.

The V gene is TRBV7-7, the J gene TRBJ2-5, with no clear D. This CDR3 is 14 amino acids long. V was clipped by 4 bases and J by 5 bases, with 14 bases between them. In germline, CDR1 is SSHAT, CDR2 FNYEAQ (reference sequence). The CDR3 coding sequence is TGTGCCAGCAGCTATGGATTGACTGAGGAGACCCAGTACTTC. It translates to CASSYGLTEETQYF. The full variable domain, with the rest looked up from reference TRBV7-7 and TRBJ2-5, is GAGVSQSPRYKVTKRGQDVTLRCDPISSHATLYWYQQALGQGPEFLTYFNYEAQPDKSGLPSDRFSAERPEGSISTLTIQRTEQRDSAMYRCASSYGLTEETQYFGPGTRLLVL.

The CDR3 spells CASSSGQGAWTSGRDTQYF. The CDR3 DNA is TGTGCCAGCAGCTCGGGACAGGGGGCTTGGACTAGCGGGAGAGATACGCAGTATTTT. This rearrangement joins TRBV13 to TRBJ2-3, with D possibly TRBD2 on 13 matching bases. Germline-derived CDR1 and CDR2 are PRHDT and FYEKMQ (reference sequence). The length of the CDR3 is 19 residues. Trimming stripped 4 bases from V and 5 bases from J, with 28 bases between.

CDR3 residues: CASSLEVGELFF. The CDR3 nucleotides read TGTGCCAGCAGCTTGGAAGTGGGGGAGCTGTTTTTT. The chain uses TRBV7-2 and TRBJ2-2; D is uncertain. Germline-derived CDR1 and CDR2 are SGHTA and FQGNSA. V lost 3 bases to trimming and J lost 8 bases, with 7 bases between them. This CDR3 region has 12 residues.

This clone was seen more than once but under ten times. The rearrangement joins TRBV7-9 to TRBJ2-7; D unclear. The CDR3 sequence is 16 residues long. V was shortened by 2 bases and J by 12 bases, with 26 bases between the two germline ends. Germline values: CDR1 SEHNR, CDR2 FQNEAQ (reference sequence). CDR3 protein: CASSLKSPLTDLRRYF. In DNA form, the CDR3 reads TGTGCCAGCAGCTTAAAAAGCCCCCTGACGGATCTACGGAGGTACTTC. Complete variable domain (other parts from reference TRBV7-9 and TRBJ2-7): DTGVSQNPRHKITKRGQNVTFRCDPISEHNRLYWYRQTLGQGPEFLTYFQNEAQLEKSRLLSDRFSAERPKGSFSTLEIQRTEQGDSAMYLCASSLKSPLTDLRRYFGPGTRLTVT.

The chain recombines TRBV7-9 with TRBJ2-2; D is uncertain. The CDR3 extends over 15 amino acids. The V end lost 0 bases, the J end lost 4 bases, and 9 bases lay between the germline ends. CDR1 and CDR2 from the germline V gene are SEHNR and FQNEAQ (reference sequence). CDR3 DNA sequence: TGTGCCAGCAGCTTAGCGCTTTCCAGCACCGGGGAGCTGTTTTTT. Translation gives CASSLALSSTGELFF.

Within the sample, this clone is medium-sized. The J gene is TRBJ2-7, the V gene TRBV9; possible D gene TRBD1, 6 bases. The V gene lost 0 bases and the J gene lost 5 bases, with 9 bases spanning the gap. The CDR3 extends over 13 amino acids. CDR1 SGDLS and CDR2 YYNGEE come from the germline V gene. The CDR3 is CASSVGQVHEQYF. The CDR3 DNA is TGTGCCAGCAGCGTAGGACAGGTCCACGAGCAGTACTTC.

V gene TRBV27 combines with J gene TRBJ2-1; 9 bases match TRBD2. Trimming removed 5 bases from V and 2 bases from J; junction bases left unmatched: 13. Per germline, CDR1 MNHEY and CDR2 SMNVEV (reference sequence). This CDR3 has 18 residues. CDR3 region: CASSRREGMAGTYNEQFF. DNA for the CDR3: TGTGCCAGCAGTCGGCGGGAGGGGATGGCTGGGACCTACAATGAGCAGTTCTTC.

Notes on this clone: Since a much larger clone is just one base distant, this may be a read error. This chain links TRBV29-1 with TRBJ2-3; perhaps TRBD2 as D (5 bases). V lost 7 bases, J lost 6 bases, and 14 bases lay in between. The CDR3 totals 12 residues. Per the germline V gene, CDR1 is SQVTM and CDR2 is ANQGSEA. The DNA of the CDR3 is TGCAGCGGGGAGTGGAGAGCGGATACGCAGTATTTT. This sequence encodes CSGEWRADTQYF.

As for this clone: An end of the junction differs from the germline gene, which may be a read error. At the DNA level, this CDR3 is encoded by other sequences in the same sample as well. V and J are TRBV6-1 and TRBJ2-1; D is ambiguous. The CDR3 consists of 14 residues. Germline V gives CDR1 MNHNS, CDR2 SASEGT. CDR3 region: CASSEESSYNEQFF. CDR3 DNA: TGTGCCAGTAGTGAGGAGAGCTCCTACAATGAGCAGTTCTTC.

This clone was seen more than once but under ten times. The chain has TRBV27 and TRBJ1-5, with 12 bases identical to TRBD1. V lost 5 bases, J lost 2 bases, and 7 bases stayed unmatched. Germline V CDR1 and CDR2: MNHEY, SMNVEV (reference sequence). This CDR3 has 17 amino acids. This CDR3 is CASSPGQGAYGNQPQHF. The CDR3 nucleotides read TGTGCCAGCAGTCCGGGACAGGGGGCGTATGGCAATCAGCCCCAGCATTTT.

V is TRBV3-1 (or the pseudogene TRBV3-2) and J is TRBJ1-1; D is possibly TRBD1 (6 bases). Trimming pared 6 bases from V and 6 bases from J, leaving 17 bases between. Germline loops: CDR1 LGHDT, CDR2 YNNKEL (reference sequence). There are 14 residues in the CDR3. CDR3 nucleotides: TGTGCCAGCAGACCGACACAGGGTAGGGCTGAAGCTTTCTTT. Its protein is CASRPTQGRAEAFF.

This clone has only a few counts. The J gene is TRBJ1-2, the V gene TRBV9, with TRBD1 matching 8 bases. Germline assignment: CDR1 SGDLS and CDR2 YYNGEE. CDR3 length: 14 residues. The J segment lost 8 bases and the V segment lost 4 bases, leaving 10 bases of the junction unmatched. The CDR3 bases are TGTGCCAGCAGCATGTCTCAGGGGGCGGAAGGCTACACCTTC. Encoded protein: CASSMSQGAEGYTF.

The chain links TRBV14 to TRBJ2-7; 8 positions match TRBD1. Germline V gives CDR1 SGHDN, CDR2 FVKESK. The CDR3 length is 15 residues. Germline trimming cut 3 bases from V and 2 bases from J; bases unmatched to any gene: 6. The CDR3 is CASSQRTGPTYEQYF. The CDR3 DNA reads as TGTGCCAGCAGCCAGAGGACAGGGCCCACCTACGAGCAGTACTTC. The variable domain in full, with the rest retrieved from reference TRBV14 and TRBJ2-7, is EAGVTQFPSHSVIEKGQTVTLRCDPISGHDNLYWYRRVMGKEIKFLLHFVKESKQDESGMPNNRFLAERTGGTYSTLKVQPAELEDSGVYFCASSQRTGPTYEQYFGPGTRLTVT.

This clone occurred a few times. J is TRBJ2-1 and V is TRBV19; D is possibly TRBD1 or TRBD2 (5 bases each). Trimming stripped 1 base from V and 9 bases from J, with 13 bases between. Germline V CDR1 and CDR2: LNHDA, SQIVND (reference sequence). The CDR3 runs to 14 residues. CDR3 nucleotides: TGTGCCAGTAGTATAGGCCAGGGACGAGGTGAGCAGTTCTTC. As protein: CASSIGQGRGEQFF.

This clone was detected only once. The chain joins TRBV9 to TRBJ2-7; 10 positions agree with TRBD2. J lost 3 bases, V lost 4 bases, and 10 bases had no gene match. This CDR3 region has 16 residues. The V gene's germline CDR1 is SGDLS and CDR2 YYNGEE. The CDR3 protein is CASSPRFGTSDYEQYF. In DNA, the CDR3 is TGTGCCAGCAGCCCGAGATTCGGGACTAGCGACTACGAGCAGTACTTC.

This clone was counted between two and nine times. This rearrangement joins TRBV6-5 to TRBJ1-2; 9 positions match TRBD1. The CDR3 consists of 13 residues. V shed 6 bases, J shed 8 bases, and the junction held 7 bases outside the gene matches. Germline CDR1 is MNHEY and CDR2 is SVGAGI. The CDR3 DNA reads TGTGCCAGCAGGACCGACAGGGGGGGCGGCTACACCTTC. This encodes CASRTDRGGGYTF.